These T cell receptor beta chains were read from a single sample in a study of blood T cell repertoires in COVID-19. Sequencing was performed with immunoSEQ multiplex PCR; in TCRdb, only in-frame clones are kept and a portion is missing. Of approximately 170,000 clones in the sample, 65% to 90% were seen once. The sequenced sample was peripheral blood. The source of these receptors is a man aged 45-65 years with active or convalescent COVID-19. The CDR3 runs from the conserved cysteine through the conserved F or W. Fields, in order: D gene, V gene, J gene, clone size, CDR3 DNA, CDR3 protein. A D gene is named only where the DNA matches it firmly. Size values are once, few and many counts, or a class for expanded clones, and some rows have none.

D gene: TRBD1; V gene: TRBV4-2; J gene: TRBJ1-2; clone size: .; CDR3 DNA: TGTGCCAGCAGCCAAGAGACAGGGGTAGTTGGCTACACCTTC; CDR3 protein: CASSQETGVVGYTF
D gene: .; V gene: TRBV7-3; J gene: TRBJ1-1; clone size: .; CDR3 DNA: TGTGCCAGCAGCTTAGGGGGGATGGCTGAAGCTTTCTTT; CDR3 protein: CASSLGGMAEAFF
D gene: .; V gene: TRBV7-2; J gene: TRBJ2-2; clone size: .; CDR3 DNA: TGTGCCAGCAGCTTAAGTTCTAGAGCCCTCACCGGGGAGCTGTTTTTT; CDR3 protein: CASSLSSRALTGELFF
D gene: TRBD1; V gene: TRBV3-1/TRBV3-2; J gene: TRBJ1-6; clone size: .; CDR3 DNA: TGTGCCAGCAGCCAAGGGATTACAGGGGTAGGTTCACCCCTCCACTTT; CDR3 protein: CASSQGITGVGSPLHF
D gene: TRBD1; V gene: TRBV19; J gene: TRBJ1-3; clone size: once; CDR3 DNA: TGTGCCAGTACCACACAGGGGGCTGGAAACACCATATATTTT; CDR3 protein: CASTTQGAGNTIYF
D gene: .; V gene: TRBV4-3; J gene: TRBJ2-7; clone size: .; CDR3 DNA: TGCGCCAGCAGCCAACAGGATCCTTACTACGAGCAGTACTTC; CDR3 protein: CASSQQDPYYEQYF
D gene: .; V gene: TRBV7-9; J gene: TRBJ1-2; clone size: .; CDR3 DNA: TGTGCCAGCGTGGTTCCAGGGGCGTCGGGCTACACCTTC; CDR3 protein: CASVVPGASGYTF
D gene: TRBD1; V gene: TRBV6-2/TRBV6-3; J gene: TRBJ1-5; clone size: .; CDR3 DNA: TGTGCCAGCAGTTCGACAGGGGGCGGCAATCAGCCCCAGCATTTT; CDR3 protein: CASSSTGGGNQPQHF
D gene: TRBD1; V gene: TRBV5-1; J gene: TRBJ2-3; clone size: .; CDR3 DNA: TGCGCCAGCAGCCCGAACAGGGGGGTCACAGATACGCAGTATTTT; CDR3 protein: CASSPNRGVTDTQYF
D gene: TRBD2; V gene: TRBV5-5; J gene: TRBJ2-7; clone size: few; CDR3 DNA: TGTGCCAGCAGCCCGGGCACGGGAGGGTCCCACGAGCAGTACTTC; CDR3 protein: CASSPGTGGSHEQYF
D gene: TRBD2; V gene: TRBV2; J gene: TRBJ2-5; clone size: .; CDR3 DNA: TGTGCCAGCTCGAAGGGGACTAGCGGGGGGGCAGGAGAGACCCAGTACTTC; CDR3 protein: CASSKGTSGGAGETQYF
D gene: .; V gene: TRBV28; J gene: TRBJ1-6; clone size: .; CDR3 DNA: TGTGCCAGCAGTTTATCAGGTTCACCCCTCCACTTT; CDR3 protein: CASSLSGSPLHF
D gene: TRBD2; V gene: TRBV6-5; J gene: TRBJ2-5; clone size: .; CDR3 DNA: TGTGCCAGCAGTCCTGGGACTAGCCGCGAGACCCAGTACTTC; CDR3 protein: CASSPGTSRETQYF
D gene: .; V gene: TRBV5-1; J gene: TRBJ1-1; clone size: .; CDR3 DNA: TGCGCCAGCACCCCCTTGACCTCCGGAGGACGCTACACTGAAGCTTTCTTT; CDR3 protein: CASTPLTSGGRYTEAFF
D gene: TRBD2; V gene: TRBV5-1; J gene: TRBJ2-1; clone size: .; CDR3 DNA: TGCGCCAGCAGCTTGGCGTCTAGCGGATACAATGAGCAGTTCTTC; CDR3 protein: CASSLASSGYNEQFF
D gene: TRBD2; V gene: TRBV15; J gene: TRBJ2-2; clone size: .; CDR3 DNA: TGTGCCACCAGCCCCCAAGGGATTGGGCTAGCGGGAGAGAACACCGGGGAGCTGTTTTTT; CDR3 protein: CATSPQGIGLAGENTGELFF
D gene: TRBD1; V gene: TRBV18; J gene: TRBJ1-2; clone size: .; CDR3 DNA: TGTGCCAGCTCCCAGGGACAGGGTAGTGCCAACTATGGCTACACCTTC; CDR3 protein: CASSQGQGSANYGYTF
D gene: TRBD1; V gene: TRBV30; J gene: TRBJ1-6; clone size: .; CDR3 DNA: TGTGCCTGGGACGGGACAGGGAACTCACCCCTCCACTTT; CDR3 protein: CAWDGTGNSPLHF
D gene: TRBD2; V gene: TRBV11-3; J gene: TRBJ2-7; clone size: .; CDR3 DNA: TGTGCCAGCAGCCTTAGCGGGAGCGACGAGCAGTACTTC; CDR3 protein: CASSLSGSDEQYF
D gene: TRBD2; V gene: TRBV10-3; J gene: TRBJ2-5; clone size: .; CDR3 DNA: TGTGCCATCAGTGACCCCGGGACTAGCGGGGGGGAGACCCAGTACTTC; CDR3 protein: CAISDPGTSGGETQYF
D gene: .; V gene: TRBV7-3; J gene: TRBJ1-1; clone size: .; CDR3 DNA: TGTGCCAGCAGCTACGACAGGACCTCTGAAGCTTTCTTT; CDR3 protein: CASSYDRTSEAFF
D gene: TRBD1; V gene: TRBV5-1; J gene: TRBJ2-3; clone size: .; CDR3 DNA: TGCGCCAGCTCCGGGGAAGGACAGGGGTCAGATACGCAGTATTTT; CDR3 protein: CASSGEGQGSDTQYF
D gene: .; V gene: TRBV27; J gene: TRBJ1-4; clone size: .; CDR3 DNA: TGTGCCAGCAGTGCGTTGGGGCCGGTGGAAAAACTGTTTTTT; CDR3 protein: CASSALGPVEKLFF
D gene: .; V gene: TRBV19; J gene: TRBJ2-5; clone size: .; CDR3 DNA: TGTGCCAGTACATCGGGGAATTCGGAGACCCAGTACTTC; CDR3 protein: CASTSGNSETQYF
D gene: .; V gene: TRBV5-1; J gene: TRBJ2-2; clone size: .; CDR3 DNA: TGCGCCAGCAGCTTTGGAGGGTCAATCGGATTCCGGAACACCGGGGAGCTGTTTTTT; CDR3 protein: CASSFGGSIGFRNTGELFF